One sample yielded the 30 T cell receptor beta chains listed below, sequenced in a study of identical twins. TCRdb fed the 5' RACE reads into MiXCR, producing one record per CDR3 protein. The top ten clones hold more than 2.5% of a sample with 550,000 to 700,000 distinct CDR3 sequences, over 8.5% of them seen once. This same sample was also part of a study on yellow fever vaccine responses in identical twins.

The specimen sequenced was PBMCs. These receptors all stem from a woman aged 18-30 years in good health.

This clonotype turned up a few times. The chain couples TRBV3-1 to TRBJ2-1; 11 bases are shared with TRBD1. Germline CDR1 is LGHDT and CDR2 is YNNKEL (reference sequence). Trimming cost V 5 bases and J 6 bases; bases outside gene matches: 9. The CDR3 length is 16 residues. CDR3 nucleotide sequence: TGTGCCAGCAGCATGAGTCCGGGACAGGGGGTCAATGAGCAGTTCTTC. Encoded protein: CASSMSPGQGVNEQFF.

The chain combines TRBV3-1 with TRBJ1-5, with D possibly matching TRBD1 (6 bases). The ends were cut back, 5 bases at V and 2 bases at J, with 10 bases in the middle. The CDR3 runs to 14 residues. Germline CDR1 LGHDT, CDR2 YNNKEL (reference sequence). The CDR3 loop reads CASSNPGGNQPQHF. The CDR3 DNA reads TGTGCCAGCAGCAATCCAGGGGGCAATCAGCCCCAGCATTTT. The variable domain in full, with the rest retrieved from reference TRBV3-1 and TRBJ1-5, is DTAVSQTPKYLVTQMGNDKSIKCEQNLGHDTMYWYKQDSKKFLKIMFSYNNKELIINETVPNRFSPKSPDKAHLNLHINSLELGDSAVYFCASSNPGGNQPQHFGDGTRLSIL.

This clonotype was detected ten times or more. The chain joins TRBV7-2 to TRBJ2-1; no firm D call. This CDR3 spans 14 amino acids. CDR1 is SGHTA, CDR2 FQGNSA, per germline. The V end lost 3 bases, the J end lost 0 bases, and 6 bases lay between the germline ends. This chain's CDR3 is CASSLSSSYNEQFF. Written as DNA, the CDR3 is TGTGCCAGCAGCTTGTCCAGCTCCTACAATGAGCAGTTCTTC.

The V gene is TRBV28, the J gene TRBJ2-7, with TRBD1 identical over 7 bases. The CDR3 runs to 15 residues. Germline assignment: CDR1 MDHEN and CDR2 SYDVKM. The junction had 9 bases not matched to a gene; V was cut back by 7 bases and J by 0 bases. The CDR3 spells CASKPRDRPSYEQYF. DNA of the CDR3: TGTGCCAGCAAACCCCGGGACAGACCCTCCTACGAGCAGTACTTC.

The sample holds a few counts of this clonotype. The chain combines TRBV7-3 with TRBJ2-5; possibly TRBD1 for D (5 bases). CDR1 is SGHTA, CDR2 FQGTGA, per germline. The CDR3 has 16 residues. V was cut by 2 bases and J by 0 bases, with 13 bases left in between. This chain's CDR3 is CASSLLPGNHQETQYF. The CDR3 nucleotides are TGTGCCAGCAGCTTACTGCCAGGGAACCACCAAGAGACCCAGTACTTC.

The chain carries TRBV10-3 and TRBJ2-1; D may correspond to TRBD1 or TRBD2 (5 bases each). The CDR3 runs to 17 residues. From germline, CDR1 is ENHRY and CDR2 SYGVKD. V was pared by 3 bases and J by 4 bases, with 19 bases between. The CDR3 DNA sequence: TGTGCCATCAGTGATGGGACGCAATTTGCGGGTTACAATGAGCAGTTCTTC. Its translation: CAISDGTQFAGYNEQFF.

This clonotype has a count of ten or more. The chain couples TRBV21-1 to TRBJ2-1; TRBD1, the table's D call, was not compared with the DNA. TRBV21-1 is classified as a pseudogene. This CDR3 has 14 amino acids. In nucleotides, the CDR3 is TGTGCCAGCAACCGGTCTACAAAAGGTCTATTGGGGCGCTTC. It specifies CASNRSTKGLLGRF.

The chain carries TRBV7-9 and TRBJ2-6; 8 bases align to TRBD1. V lost 5 bases to trimming and J lost 6 bases; unmatched junction nucleotides: 9. This CDR3 contains 16 residues. Germline V gene sequence: CDR1 SEHNR, CDR2 FQNEAQ (reference sequence). CDR3 in amino acids: CASSPTGVGPANVLTF. CDR3 nucleotides: TGTGCCAGCAGCCCGACAGGGGTCGGGCCGGCCAACGTCCTGACTTTC.

This clonotype was recorded many times. This chain joins TRBV4-1 and TRBJ2-3, with 8 nucleotides matching TRBD2. V was pared by 2 bases and J by 13 bases, with 8 bases of the junction left unmatched. The CDR3 is made up of 13 amino acids. Germline V gene data show CDR1 as MGHRA and CDR2 as YSYEKL. CDR3 sequence (DNA): TGCGCCAGCAGCCAAAGCGCGGGAGGAAACGAGTATTTT. This sequence encodes CASSQSAGGNEYF.

The rearrangement links TRBV19 to TRBJ2-7; 8 bases map to TRBD2. The germline V gene encodes CDR1 LNHDA and CDR2 SQIVND (reference sequence). The CDR3 sequence is 15 residues long. Trimming cost V 1 base and J 2 bases; bases outside gene matches: 4. Here the CDR3 DNA reads TGTGCCAGTAGTATAGCTAGCGGGCTTACCTACGAGCAGTACTTC. Translation gives CASSIASGLTYEQYF.

To note about this clonotype: The DNA is left out, because the CDR3 cannot be placed on it with certainty; the CDR3 is given as TCRdb lists it. This sequence joins TRBV21-1 and TRBJ1-4. TRBV21-1 constitutes a pseudogene. The CDR3 length equals 12 residues, ends included. The CDR3 protein is CASSSGMKNCFF.

The genes are TRBV15 and TRBJ2-3; D is unresolved. The CDR3 is 15 amino acids. Trimming shortened V by 0 bases and J by 4 bases, and 11 bases separated the two germline ends. From germline, CDR1 is LNHNV and CDR2 YYDKDF (reference sequence). CDR3 DNA: TGTGCCACCAGCAGAGATCTGATCGGAGCAGATACGCAGTATTTT. Translating gives CATSRDLIGADTQYF.

There are a few counts of this clonotype. The chain couples TRBV6-2 or TRBV6-3 to TRBJ2-7, with TRBD1 identical over 8 bases. The ends lost 2 bases at V and 3 bases at J; junction bases unmatched: 3. CDR3 length equals 14 residues. Germline V CDR1 and CDR2: MNHEY, SVGEGT. The CDR3 DNA is TGTGCCAGCAGTTACCAGGGGGCGGTCTACGAGCAGTACTTC. It translates to CASSYQGAVYEQYF.

Many counts were recorded for this clonotype. CDR3 nucleotides: TGTGCCAGCAGTTTAATCCTCGAGGTGAGCGGGGTACTCTACGAGCAGTACTTC. This translates into CASSLILEVSGVLYEQYF. The rearrangement uses TRBV28 and TRBJ2-7; 7 bases fit TRBD2. There are 18 residues in the CDR3. Trimming at V came to 2 bases and at J to 3 bases, leaving 16 bases not matched to a gene. CDR1 and CDR2 from the germline V gene are MDHEN and SYDVKM.

At least ten counts were recorded for this clonotype. This chain joins TRBV5-1 and TRBJ2-7; D might be TRBD1 or TRBD2, each matching 6 bases. CDR1 and CDR2 (germline): SGHRS, YFSETQ. The CDR3 loop spans 15 amino acids. Trimming removed 2 bases at V and 7 bases at J, with 19 bases between. The CDR3, as DNA: TGCGCCAGCAGCTTAACAGGGCGGGGTTCAGAGGAGCAGTACTTC. It yields the protein CASSLTGRGSEEQYF. The complete variable domain, with remaining parts taken from reference TRBV5-1 and TRBJ2-7, reads KAGVTQTPRYLIKTRGQQVTLSCSPISGHRSVSWYQQTPGQGLQFLFEYFSETQRNKGNFPGRFSGRQFSNSRSEMNVSTLELGDSALYLCASSLTGRGSEEQYFGPGTRLTVT.

This clonotype turned up a few times. This chain links TRBV11-2 with TRBJ2-1; D not certain. V lost 0 bases and J lost 3, with 6 bases in between. This CDR3 region has 14 residues. Germline CDR1 reads SGHAT; CDR2 reads FQNNGV. The CDR3 DNA is TGTGCCAGCAGCTTAGATCTTGACTACAATGAGCAGTTCTTC. Translated, it gives CASSLDLDYNEQFF.

Written as DNA, the CDR3 is TGTGCCATCGAAAAAGGGGGGTCTAGCACAGATACGCAGTATTTT. Translated, it gives CAIEKGGSSTDTQYF. J is TRBJ2-3 and V is TRBV10-3, with D perhaps TRBD1 or TRBD2 (6 bases each). The CDR3 has 15 amino acids. The V gene lost 8 bases and the J gene lost 0 bases, with 15 bases spanning the gap. Per germline, CDR1 ENHRY and CDR2 SYGVKD.

This clonotype was found a few times. This CDR3 reads CASKVRDGLTDTQYF. Here the CDR3 DNA reads TGTGCCAGCAAGGTCCGGGACGGCCTCACAGATACGCAGTATTTT. The genes are TRBV12-3 or TRBV12-4 and TRBJ2-3, with D possibly called TRBD1 or TRBD2 (5 bases each). The V and J ends lost 7 bases and 2 bases respectively, with 16 bases between them. The CDR3 totals 15 residues.

This clonotype has ten or more counts. The gene calls are TRBV9 and TRBJ2-1; a possible D gene is TRBD1 (6 bases). The CDR3 runs to 16 residues. The germline V gene encodes CDR1 SGDLS and CDR2 YYNGEE. Trimming took 0 bases from V and 8 from J, leaving 18 bases between them. CDR3 residues: CASSVAWGPLGDEQFF. The CDR3 nucleotides are TGTGCCAGCAGCGTAGCGTGGGGGCCCCTCGGTGATGAGCAGTTCTTC.

This clonotype was seen more than once but under ten times. The chain links TRBV7-2 to TRBJ2-2; D may be TRBD2 (6 bases). This CDR3 comprises 15 residues. The V gene lost 5 bases and the J gene lost 4 bases, with 14 bases spanning the gap. Germline CDR1 reads SGHTA; CDR2 reads FQGNSA. CDR3 residues: CASSAWGEVTGELFF. In DNA form, the CDR3 reads TGTGCCAGCAGCGCCTGGGGGGAGGTCACCGGGGAGCTGTTTTTT. Together with reference TRBV7-2 and TRBJ2-2, the CDR3 gives the full variable domain: GAGVSQSPSNKVTEKGKDVELRCDPISGHTALYWYRQSLGQGLEFLIYFQGNSAPDKSGLPSDRFSAERTGGSVSTLTIQRTQQEDSAVYLCASSAWGEVTGELFFGEGSRLTVL.

The chain uses TRBV11-2 and TRBJ2-7, with D possibly matching TRBD2 (5 bases). The CDR3 length is 15 residues. Trimming took off 3 bases at V and 5 bases at J, with 17 bases between the two ends. Germline loops: CDR1 SGHAT, CDR2 FQNNGV. The chain's CDR3 is CASSFRTGPFDEQYF. The CDR3 bases are TGTGCCAGCAGCTTTCGGACTGGTCCCTTCGACGAGCAGTACTTC.

In its sample, this clonotype was seen a few times. This chain uses TRBV11-2 with TRBJ2-7; D gene uncertain. Germline CDR1 SGHAT, CDR2 FQNNGV. The CDR3 spans 13 residues. With 3 bases removed from V and 1 base from J, the gap between germline ends came to 7 bases. The DNA of the CDR3 is TGTGCCAGCAGCTTCCTAACATCCTACGAGCAGTACTTC. This codes for CASSFLTSYEQYF. Full variable domain (rest looked up from reference TRBV11-2 and TRBJ2-7): EAGVAQSPRYKIIEKRQSVAFWCNPISGHATLYWYQQILGQGPKLLIQFQNNGVVDDSQLPKDRFSAERLKGVDSTLKIQPAKLEDSAVYLCASSFLTSYEQYFGPGTRLTVT.

This clonotype came up a few times. This chain uses TRBV18 with TRBJ2-1; TRBD2 aligns across 7 bases. V lost 0 bases, J lost 2 bases, and 4 bases stayed unmatched. CDR1 KGHSH and CDR2 LQKENI come from the germline V gene. The CDR3 consists of 16 residues. CDR3 nucleotides: TGTGCCAGCTCACCACCGAGGCGGGGGACCTACAATGAGCAGTTCTTC. It encodes CASSPPRRGTYNEQFF.

This clonotype was seen a handful of times. The J gene is TRBJ2-1, the V gene TRBV4-3; maybe TRBD2 (6 bases). The germline gives CDR1 LGHNA, CDR2 YSLEER. Trimming took 0 bases from V and 9 from J, leaving 15 bases between them. This CDR3 has 15 residues. The chain's CDR3 is CASSQEILRESEQFF. Here the CDR3 DNA reads TGCGCCAGCAGCCAAGAAATCTTACGGGAGAGTGAGCAGTTCTTC.

The rearrangement joins TRBV5-1 to TRBJ2-7, with D possibly matching TRBD2 (6 bases). CDR1 and CDR2 from the germline V gene are SGHRS and YFSETQ. CDR3 length: 14 residues. Trimming pared 1 base from V and 3 bases from J, leaving 11 bases between. CDR3: CASSLLPGDYEQYF. CDR3 sequence (DNA): TGCGCCAGCAGCTTGTTGCCGGGGGACTACGAGCAGTACTTC.

This clonotype was seen at least ten times. The V gene is TRBV18, the J gene TRBJ2-1, with unresolved D. Trimming stripped 6 bases from V and 7 bases from J, with 10 bases between. Germline values: CDR1 KGHSH, CDR2 LQKENI. This CDR3 is 12 amino acids long. The CDR3 region has the DNA TGTGCCAGCTCTCCAAGTGAGAATGAGCAGTTCTTC. It encodes CASSPSENEQFF.

This clonotype was found many times. The chain combines TRBV5-6 with TRBJ2-7; D remains unclear. V shed 5 bases and J shed 2 bases, with 14 bases lying between them. In germline, CDR1 is SGHDT, CDR2 YYEEEE. The CDR3 is 14 amino acids. CDR3 sequence reads: CASRRTGGTYEQYF. The CDR3 nucleotides read TGTGCCAGCAGGAGGACGGGCGGTACCTACGAGCAGTACTTC.

This clonotype was found a few times. The rearrangement joins TRBV9 to TRBJ2-1, with D perhaps matching TRBD2 (6 bases). Germline values: CDR1 SGDLS, CDR2 YYNGEE. V was cut by 3 bases and J by 8 bases, with 18 bases left in between. The CDR3 loop spans 15 amino acids. The CDR3 region has the DNA TGTGCCAGCAGCGCTCCCGAGGAGGGGCCGGATGAGCAGTTCTTC. Translated: CASSAPEEGPDEQFF.

In its sample, this clonotype was seen a few times. DNA for the CDR3: TGCAGTGCTAGACCGCTAGCGGGAGCGATTATCCACGAGCAGTACTTC. This encodes CSARPLAGAIIHEQYF. The gene calls are TRBV20-1 and TRBJ2-7, with 10 bases fitting TRBD2. CDR3 length equals 16 residues. After removal of 2 bases from V and 5 bases from J, the junction contained 12 bases not matched to a gene. From germline, CDR1 is DFQATT and CDR2 SNEGSKA (reference sequence).

This clonotype turned up a few times. This chain connects TRBV10-3 to TRBJ2-2; 7 nucleotides match TRBD1. Germline CDR1 reads ENHRY; CDR2 reads SYGVKD. The V segment lost 8 bases and the J segment 3 bases; nucleotides outside the gene matches: 6. This CDR3 is 14 amino acids long. The DNA for the CDR3 is TGTGCCATCCAAAACACAGGGGACACCGGGGAGCTGTTTTTT. It encodes CAIQNTGDTGELFF.